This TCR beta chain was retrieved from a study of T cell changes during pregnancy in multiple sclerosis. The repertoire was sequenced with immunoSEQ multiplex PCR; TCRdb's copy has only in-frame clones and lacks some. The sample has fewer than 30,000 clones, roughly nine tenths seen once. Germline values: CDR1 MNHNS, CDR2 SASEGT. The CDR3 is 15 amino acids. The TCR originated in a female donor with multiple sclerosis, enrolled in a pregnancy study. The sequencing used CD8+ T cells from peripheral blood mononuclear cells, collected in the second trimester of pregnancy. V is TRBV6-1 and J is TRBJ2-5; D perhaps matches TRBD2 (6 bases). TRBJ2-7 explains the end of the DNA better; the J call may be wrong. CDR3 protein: CASSEMGRLWYEQYF. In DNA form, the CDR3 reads TGTGCCAGCAGTGAAATGGGGAGGCTGTGGTACGAGCAGTACTTC.